These 7 T cell receptor beta chains were sequenced from one sample in a study of blood T cell repertoires in COVID-19. TCRdb's table, derived via immunoSEQ multiplex PCR, lists solely in-frame clones and lacks some. This sample has roughly 150,000 clones, with 65% to 85% found just once. The sequencing input was peripheral blood. The receptor set was obtained from a man aged 50 to 59 with active or convalescent COVID-19.

V and J are TRBV24-1 and TRBJ2-5; D is perhaps TRBD1 (6 bases). The length of the CDR3 is 17 residues. The V gene's germline CDR1 is KGHDR and CDR2 SFDVKD. V was clipped by 3 bases and J by 4 bases, with 20 bases between them. In DNA, the CDR3 is TGTGCCACCAGTGATCCAGTTAGGACAGCCGAGGGAGAGACCCAGTACTTC. Its translation is CATSDPVRTAEGETQYF.

The chain is built from TRBV19 and TRBJ2-1; the match to TRBD1 covers 12 bases. The CDR3 is made up of 15 amino acids. The germline gives CDR1 LNHDA, CDR2 SQIVND (reference sequence). J was trimmed by 7 bases and V by 3 bases; bases with no gene match: 4. The CDR3 sequence: CASSMGTGGWNEQFF. The CDR3 DNA sequence: TGTGCCAGTAGTATGGGGACAGGGGGCTGGAATGAGCAGTTCTTC.

A word on this clone: At the DNA level, this CDR3 is encoded by other sequences in the same sample as well. The chain couples TRBV19 to TRBJ2-1; TRBD2 matches at 11 bases. J gave up 6 bases and V 3 bases, and 4 bases lay outside the gene matches. In germline, CDR1 is LNHDA, CDR2 SQIVND (reference sequence). CDR3 length: 15 amino acids. CDR3 in DNA: TGTGCCAGTAGTATCGGCCTAGCGGGGGGCAATGAGCAGTTCTTC. Translation gives CASSIGLAGGNEQFF.

The count of this clone is one. This CDR3 is also generated by other DNA sequences in the sample. This chain uses TRBV3-1 (or the pseudogene TRBV3-2) with TRBJ2-7; D not certain. This CDR3 comprises 11 residues. V dropped 6 bases and J dropped 3 bases, with 6 bases sitting between them. Germline assignment: CDR1 LGHDT and CDR2 YNNKEL (reference sequence). This chain's CDR3 is CASSRNYEQYF. CDR3 nucleotide sequence: TGTGCCAGCAGTCGTAACTACGAGCAGTACTTC.

The chain has TRBV27 and TRBJ2-6; no firm D call. Germline V lookup: CDR1 MNHEY, CDR2 SMNVEV (reference sequence). Trimming took off 1 base at V and 1 base at J, with 2 bases between the two ends. The CDR3 extends over 14 amino acids. The CDR3 here is CASSLLSGANVLTF. The CDR3 nucleotides read TGTGCCAGCAGTTTATTATCTGGGGCCAACGTCCTGACTTTC.

The V gene is TRBV28, the J gene TRBJ1-5, with D possibly being TRBD1 (6 bases). From germline, CDR1 is MDHEN and CDR2 SYDVKM. The CDR3 extends over 17 amino acids. Trimming pared 6 bases from V and 3 bases from J, leaving 21 bases between. CDR3 region: CASSPTHRATSNQPQHF. The CDR3 region has the DNA TGTGCCAGCAGCCCGACTCACAGGGCTACATCCAATCAGCCCCAGCATTTT.

The chain's CDR3 is CARGQDLPYEQYF. CDR3 coding DNA: TGTGCCAGGGGACAGGACCTCCCCTACGAGCAGTACTTC. J is TRBJ2-7 and V is TRBV6-5, with TRBD1 identical over 8 bases. V was pared by 9 bases and J by 2 bases, with 6 bases of the junction left unmatched. This CDR3 contains 13 residues. Germline V gives CDR1 MNHEY, CDR2 SVGAGI.